This T cell receptor (beta chain) was identified in a study of T cell clonotyping in hematopoietic cell transplantation. Germline V lookup: CDR1 SQVTM, CDR2 ANQGSEA. The J segment lost 8 bases and the V segment lost 1 base, leaving 2 bases of the junction unmatched. CDR3 length equals 12 residues. Using immunoSEQ multiplex PCR, the repertoire was profiled, and TCRdb retains in-frame clones only, with some absent. The sample lists tens of thousands of clones; about nine tenths were seen once. Concerning this clone itself: Its target is unknown.

Time point specified: recipient sample about 28 days before transplant, after cytoreduction. Samples: about 28 days before transplant, then days 30, 100 and 180 after. General study findings and limits: No sorting was done, leaving CD4 and CD8 contributions mixed.

The source of this sequence is a man between 18 and 29 years old with biphenotypic leukemia. Some clones in this sample may be carry-over from other donors' samples. The chain employs TRBV29-1 and TRBJ2-1; TRBD1 matches at 7 bases. The sequenced sample was peripheral blood mononuclear cells, obtained before stem cell transplant. The CDR3 DNA sequence: TGCAGCGTTGAAGGTGACAGGGATGAGCAGTTCTTC. Translating it yields CSVEGDRDEQFF.